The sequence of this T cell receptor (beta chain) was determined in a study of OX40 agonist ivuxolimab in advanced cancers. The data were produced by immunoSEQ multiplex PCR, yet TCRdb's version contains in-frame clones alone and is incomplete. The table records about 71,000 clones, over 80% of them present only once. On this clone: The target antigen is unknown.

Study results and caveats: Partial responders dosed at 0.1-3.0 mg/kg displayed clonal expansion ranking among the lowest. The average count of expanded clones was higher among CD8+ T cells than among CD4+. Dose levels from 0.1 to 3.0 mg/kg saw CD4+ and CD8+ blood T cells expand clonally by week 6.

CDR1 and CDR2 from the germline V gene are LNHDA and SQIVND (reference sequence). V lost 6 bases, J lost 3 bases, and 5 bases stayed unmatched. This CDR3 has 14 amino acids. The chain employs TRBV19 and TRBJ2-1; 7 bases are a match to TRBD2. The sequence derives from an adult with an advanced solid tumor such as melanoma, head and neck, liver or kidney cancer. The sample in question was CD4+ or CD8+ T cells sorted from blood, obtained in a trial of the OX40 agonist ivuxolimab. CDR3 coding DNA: TGTGCCAGTAGGGCCCCTAGCGGCTACAATGAGCAGTTCTTC. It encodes CASRAPSGYNEQFF.